This T cell receptor beta chain was profiled in a study of T cell repertoires in cytomegalovirus infection. The CDR3 consists of 14 residues. CDR1 is SGHRS and CDR2 is YFSETQ in the germline V gene. V was shortened by 2 bases and J by 1 base, with 9 bases between the two germline ends. This clonotype turned up a few times. TCRdb re-analysed the reads in MiXCR, keeping a single row per CDR3 protein. This table holds under 150,000 distinct CDR3 sequences, roughly 8.2% found once. Sequenced input: PBMCs. This TCR came from a human donor in good health (CMV status not recorded). Some clones in this sample may be carry-over from other donors' samples. J is TRBJ1-1 and V is TRBV5-1; no definite D call. The CDR3 loop is CASSFKDSNTEAFF. The CDR3 nucleotides read TGCGCCAGCAGCTTTAAGGATTCGAACACTGAAGCTTTCTTT.